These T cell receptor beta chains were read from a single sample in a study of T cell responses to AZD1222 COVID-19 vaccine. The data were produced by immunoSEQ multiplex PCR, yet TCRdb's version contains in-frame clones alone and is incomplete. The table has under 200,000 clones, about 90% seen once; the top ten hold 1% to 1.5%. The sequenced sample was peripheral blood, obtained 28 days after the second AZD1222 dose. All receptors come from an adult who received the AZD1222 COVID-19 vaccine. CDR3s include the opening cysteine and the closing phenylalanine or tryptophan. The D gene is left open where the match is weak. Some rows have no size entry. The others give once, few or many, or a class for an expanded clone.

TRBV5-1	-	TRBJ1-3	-	CASSLTGLRSGNTIYF	TGCGCCAGCAGCTTGACAGGGCTGCGCTCTGGAAACACCATATATTTT
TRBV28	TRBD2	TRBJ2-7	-	CASATLAGERSYEQYF	TGTGCCAGCGCTACGCTAGCGGGAGAGCGGTCCTACGAGCAGTACTTC
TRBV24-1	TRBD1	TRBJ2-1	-	CATSAGGGGVSYNEQFF	TGTGCCACCAGTGCAGGGGGCGGTGGTGTGTCCTACAATGAGCAGTTCTTC
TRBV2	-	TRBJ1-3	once	CASSEYPGSSGNTIYF	TGTGCCAGCAGTGAATACCCGGGAAGCTCTGGAAACACCATATATTTT
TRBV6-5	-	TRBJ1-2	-	CASSLRQGANYGYTF	TGTGCCAGCAGCCTCCGGCAGGGAGCTAACTATGGCTACACCTTC
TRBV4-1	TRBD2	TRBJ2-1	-	CASSPLAGFLNEQFF	TGCGCCAGCAGCCCGCTAGCGGGGTTCCTCAATGAGCAGTTCTTC
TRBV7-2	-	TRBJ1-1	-	CASSLGTEAFF	TGTGCCAGCAGCTTAGGCACTGAAGCTTTCTTT
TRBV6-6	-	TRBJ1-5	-	CASSYTGQSNNQPQHF	TGTGCCAGCAGTTACACCGGACAGTCTAACAATCAGCCCCAGCATTTT
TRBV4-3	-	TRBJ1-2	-	CASSQAGSPIGGYTF	TGCGCCAGCAGCCAAGCGGGCAGCCCTATAGGAGGCTACACCTTC
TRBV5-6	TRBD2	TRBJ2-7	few	CASSPAVASGSSLYEQYF	TGTGCCAGCAGCCCCGCGGTGGCTAGCGGGAGTTCTCTCTACGAGCAGTACTTC
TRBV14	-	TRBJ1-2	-	CASSQTGGASLPSSYTF	TGTGCCAGCAGCCAAACGGGCGGGGCCTCCCTCCCATCCAGCTACACCTTC
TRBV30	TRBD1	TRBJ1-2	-	CAWSGQGNMDYTF	TGTGCCTGGAGTGGACAGGGGAATATGGACTACACCTTC
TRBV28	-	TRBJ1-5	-	CASSPVGVTAQHF	TGTGCCAGCAGCCCGGTGGGAGTGACGGCCCAGCATTTT
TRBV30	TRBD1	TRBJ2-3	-	CAWSARAGGTDTQYF	TGTGCCTGGAGTGCACGGGCAGGGGGTACAGATACGCAGTATTTT
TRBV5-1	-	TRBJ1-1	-	CASSFGAPGDTEAFF	TGCGCCAGCAGCTTCGGGGCCCCTGGGGACACTGAAGCTTTCTTT
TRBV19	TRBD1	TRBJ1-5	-	CASSIVRDSYSNQPQHF	TGTGCCAGTAGTATAGTCCGGGACAGTTATAGCAATCAGCCCCAGCATTTT
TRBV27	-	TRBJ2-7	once	CASRLTGGEQYF	TGTGCCAGCAGACTAACTGGTGGAGAGCAGTACTTC
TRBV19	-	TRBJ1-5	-	CASSITGVGYSNQPQHF	TGTGCCAGTAGTATAACGGGCGTGGGATATAGCAATCAGCCCCAGCATTTT
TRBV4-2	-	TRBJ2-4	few	CASSQGSQQNIQYF	TGTGCCAGCAGCCAAGGGTCACAGCAAAACATTCAGTACTTC
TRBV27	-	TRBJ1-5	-	CASSGHFPPGQPQHF	TGTGCCAGCAGTGGACATTTTCCGCCAGGGCAGCCCCAGCATTTT
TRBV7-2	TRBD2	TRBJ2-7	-	CASSLAVSSGTYEQYF	TGTGCCAGCAGCTTAGCTGTGTCTAGCGGGACCTACGAGCAGTACTTC
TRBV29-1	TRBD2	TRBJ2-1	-	CSVPTSGDYNEQFF	TGCAGCGTTCCGACTAGCGGTGACTACAATGAGCAGTTCTTC
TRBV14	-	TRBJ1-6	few	CASSPRYNSPLHF	TGTGCCAGCAGCCCTCGGTATAATTCACCCCTCCACTTT
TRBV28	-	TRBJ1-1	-	CASSPPLNTEAFF	TGTGCCAGCAGTCCCCCCCTGAACACTGAAGCTTTCTTT